The 24 T cell receptor beta chains listed next were all sequenced from one sample in a study of blood T cell repertoires in COVID-19. Repertoires were generated with immunoSEQ multiplex PCR, while TCRdb's copy carries only in-frame clones and drops some. This sample has some 72,000 clones; roughly 91% occur once, and the top ten carry roughly 0.58%. The sequenced sample consisted of peripheral blood. The receptor set was obtained from a man between 60 and 75 years old with acute or convalescent COVID-19.

V is TRBV12-5 and J is TRBJ2-7, with 7 bases that match TRBD1. The CDR3 consists of 19 residues. Germline V gene lookup returns CDR1 LGHNT and CDR2 FRNRAP. Trimming cost V 3 bases and J 0 bases; bases outside gene matches: 17. The CDR3 reads CASGFITLPGTVSSYEQYF. CDR3 in DNA: TGTGCTAGTGGTTTCATTACACTCCCCGGGACAGTAAGCTCCTACGAGCAGTACTTC.

The rearrangement links TRBV4-1 to TRBJ2-7; 9 positions agree with TRBD1. Looked up from germline, CDR1 is MGHRA and CDR2 is YSYEKL. The CDR3 runs to 17 residues. Trimming cost V 2 bases and J 5 bases; bases outside gene matches: 13. CDR3: CASSQISPGQGDHEQYF. The CDR3, as DNA: TGCGCCAGCAGCCAAATTTCTCCGGGACAGGGTGATCACGAGCAGTACTTC.

The chain recombines TRBV5-5 with TRBJ1-1, with D maybe TRBD1 (6 bases). The CDR3 consists of 14 residues. With 5 bases removed from V and 0 bases from J, the gap between germline ends came to 11 bases. From germline, CDR1 is SGHKS and CDR2 YYEKEE (reference sequence). The CDR3 is CASSKQGMNTEAFF. CDR3 nucleotides: TGTGCCAGCAGTAAACAGGGCATGAACACTGAAGCTTTCTTT.

The rearrangement links TRBV30 to TRBJ1-4; tentative D call: TRBD1 (5 bases). The germline gives CDR1 GTSNPN, CDR2 SVGIG (reference sequence). Trimming removed 3 bases at V and 8 bases at J, with 10 bases between. The CDR3 runs 12 residues. CDR3 sequence reads: CAWSRVGEKLFF. In nucleotides, the CDR3 is TGTGCCTGGAGCAGGGTCGGGGAAAAACTGTTTTTT.

The chain recombines TRBV5-4 with TRBJ2-1, with TRBD2 matching 14 bases. Germline V gene data show CDR1 as SGHNT and CDR2 as YYREEE (reference sequence). The CDR3 extends over 17 amino acids. The V and J ends lost 4 bases and 12 bases, in that order; junction bases with no gene match: 15. CDR3 sequence: CASSHDPGTSGRIGQFF. CDR3 DNA sequence: TGTGCCAGCAGCCATGATCCCGGGACTAGCGGGAGAATAGGGCAGTTCTTC. Variable domain in full (rest from reference TRBV5-4 and TRBJ2-1): ETGVTQSPTHLIKTRGQQVTLRCSSQSGHNTVSWYQQALGQGPQFIFQYYREEENGRGNFPPRFSGLQFPNYSSELNVNALELDDSALYLCASSHDPGTSGRIGQFFGPGTRLTVL.

The chain joins TRBV14 to TRBJ1-2, with D possibly being TRBD1 (5 bases). V dropped 0 bases and J dropped 5 bases, with 31 bases sitting between them. Germline V gene sequence: CDR1 SGHDN, CDR2 FVKESK. The CDR3 contains 21 residues. The CDR3 loop is CASSQDIGGEAVLWGLYGYTF. CDR3 nucleotides: TGTGCCAGCAGCCAAGATATCGGGGGGGAGGCGGTCCTGTGGGGTCTTTATGGCTACACCTTC.

Here the CDR3 reads CASSQGLSSDNEQFF. In DNA, the CDR3 is TGCGCCAGCAGTCAAGGTCTGTCTAGCGACAATGAGCAGTTCTTC. The chain combines TRBV23-1 with TRBJ2-1, with D perhaps TRBD2 (6 bases). TRBV23-1 is known as an ORF, though its function is uncertain. Trimming cost V 2 bases and J 5 bases, with 13 bases left between them. The CDR3 contains 15 residues.

This chain joins TRBV11-3 and TRBJ2-3; D unresolved. Germline loops: CDR1 SGHNT, CDR2 YENEEA. Trimming took 3 bases from V and 1 from J, leaving 5 bases between them. The CDR3 is made up of 13 amino acids. The CDR3 is CASSFRGTDTQYF. CDR3 nucleotide sequence: TGTGCCAGCAGCTTTCGGGGCACAGATACGCAGTATTTT.

This chain connects TRBV18 to TRBJ2-7; 7 bases align to TRBD2. In germline, CDR1 is KGHSH, CDR2 LQKENI. The CDR3 is 16 residues long. The V segment lost 6 bases and the J segment 6 bases; nucleotides outside the gene matches: 17. The CDR3 DNA reads as TGTGCCAGCTCCGAAGTATCGGGCGGGGGAGGAATCGAGCAGTACTTC. Protein sequence: CASSEVSGGGGIEQYF.

The chain is built from TRBV5-1 and TRBJ1-1; perhaps TRBD1 as D (6 bases). This CDR3 region has 14 residues. Trimming left V 2 bases short and J 6 bases short, with 14 bases between. Germline assignment: CDR1 SGHRS and CDR2 YFSETQ. The CDR3 DNA sequence: TGCGCCAGCAGCTTAGACGGGACAATGCCTGAAGCTTTCTTT. Its protein is CASSLDGTMPEAFF.

With respect to this clone: Other DNA sequences from this sample encode an identical CDR3 as well. The chain carries TRBV21-1 and TRBJ1-1; the table gives TRBD1 as D, unverified against the DNA. TRBV21-1 is flagged as a pseudogene. The CDR3 loop spans 15 amino acids. The CDR3 is CASSIRTVRNTEAFF. The CDR3 DNA is TGTGCCAGCAGCATTCGAACAGTCCGGAACACTGAAGCTTTCTTT.

Only one count was recorded for this clone. This chain joins TRBV5-6 and TRBJ2-7, with TRBD1 identical over 7 bases. Trimming cost V 4 bases and J 4 bases; bases outside gene matches: 2. The germline CDR1 and CDR2 sequences are SGHDT and YYEEEE. CDR3 size: 12 residues. The CDR3 sequence: CASSVQGYEQYF. CDR3 bases: TGTGCCAGCAGCGTACAGGGGTACGAGCAGTACTTC.

This clone has just one count. The DNA for the CDR3 is TGCGCCAGCAAACCGCACTTCGGGAGGGCCACAGATACGCAGTATTTT. It codes for CASKPHFGRATDTQYF. The chain joins TRBV5-1 to TRBJ2-3, with TRBD2 matching over 8 bases. Germline V lookup: CDR1 SGHRS, CDR2 YFSETQ. The CDR3 covers 16 residues. J lost 2 bases, V lost 6 bases, and 11 bases had no gene match.

The chain uses TRBV6-5 and TRBJ2-7, with D perhaps matching TRBD1 (5 bases). CDR1 and CDR2 (germline): MNHEY, SVGAGI. Trimming removed 0 bases at V and 3 bases at J, with 9 bases between. This CDR3 spans 14 amino acids. The CDR3 sequence is CASSYSGQGYEQYF. In nucleotides, the CDR3 is TGTGCCAGCAGTTACTCTGGTCAGGGCTACGAGCAGTACTTC.

The chain combines TRBV6-1 with TRBJ2-1; 8 nucleotides agree with TRBD2. CDR1 and CDR2 from the germline V gene are MNHNS and SASEGT. The CDR3 spans 16 residues. V shed 2 bases and J 2 bases; nucleotides not matched to a gene: 5. CDR3: CASSEPGLGAYNEQFF. As DNA, the CDR3 is TGTGCCAGCAGTGAACCGGGACTAGGAGCCTACAATGAGCAGTTCTTC.

The chain has TRBV23-1 and TRBJ2-7, with D uncertain. TRBV23-1 is classed as an ORF, of uncertain function. The CDR3 has 12 amino acids. Trimming took 9 bases from V and 0 from J, leaving 9 bases between them. The CDR3 region is CARKRSSYEQYF. CDR3 DNA sequence: TGCGCCAGAAAGAGGAGCTCCTACGAGCAGTACTTC.

In this sample, this clone turned up once. V and J are TRBV5-1 and TRBJ2-1; 9 bases line up with TRBD2. The CDR3 has 15 residues. Germline trimming cut 5 bases from V and 4 bases from J; bases unmatched to any gene: 7. Germline V CDR1 and CDR2: SGHRS, YFSETQ. The CDR3 coding sequence is TGCGCCAGCAGGGCTAGCGGGAACAATTACAATGAGCAGTTCTTC. Translating it yields CASRASGNNYNEQFF.

This clone has only one observation. The chain is built from TRBV3-1 (or the pseudogene TRBV3-2) and TRBJ2-3; 11 positions match TRBD2. This CDR3 contains 16 residues. With V trimmed by 3 bases and J by 1 base, 3 bases remained unmatched. The germline gives CDR1 LGHDT, CDR2 YNNKEL (reference sequence). CDR3 DNA sequence: TGTGCCAGCAGCCAGGGACTAGCGGAGGGCACAGATACGCAGTATTTT. Encoded protein: CASSQGLAEGTDTQYF.

The gene calls are TRBV9 and TRBJ1-6; 9 positions agree with TRBD1. V dropped 3 bases and J dropped 8; count of bases not matched to a gene: 6. Germline loops: CDR1 SGDLS, CDR2 YYNGEE. This CDR3 is built from 15 residues. CDR3 DNA sequence: TGTGCCAGCAGCGCCGGGACAGGGTGGGATTCACCCCTCCACTTT. Its protein product is CASSAGTGWDSPLHF.

The rearrangement joins TRBV7-9 to TRBJ1-3, with D hard to call. Deletions cut 4 bases from V and 1 base from J, with 14 bases between. CDR1 is SEHNR, CDR2 FQNEAQ, per germline (reference sequence). This CDR3 spans 16 amino acids. CDR3 nucleotides: TGTGCCAGCAGCTGGGAGATTCCTCAGTCTGGAAACACCATATATTTT. This gives the protein CASSWEIPQSGNTIYF.

The chain couples TRBV9 to TRBJ1-2; D might be TRBD1 (5 bases). V lost 4 bases and J lost 1, with 20 bases in between. CDR3 length: 17 amino acids. CDR1 is SGDLS and CDR2 is YYNGEE in the germline V gene. In DNA, the CDR3 is TGTGCCAGCAGCCCAGACAGCGCCCGAAGTATTAACTATGGCTACACCTTC. Amino acid sequence: CASSPDSARSINYGYTF.

The rearrangement joins TRBV18 to TRBJ2-6; TRBD1 matches 7 bases. The CDR3 is made up of 17 amino acids. Germline CDR1 and CDR2: KGHSH and LQKENI. V lost 4 bases and J lost 0; bases outside the gene matches: 6. Here the CDR3 DNA reads TGTGCCAGCTCACTAGTGACAGGGAGCTCTGGGGCCAACGTCCTGACTTTC. It encodes CASSLVTGSSGANVLTF.

V and J are TRBV2 and TRBJ2-5, with TRBD2 matching 9 bases. CDR1 is SNHLY, CDR2 FYNNEI, per germline. This CDR3 comprises 16 residues. V shed 2 bases, J shed 5 bases, and the junction held 9 bases outside the gene matches. CDR3 region: CASSENLAGGPETQYF. The DNA for the CDR3 is TGTGCCAGCAGTGAAAATTTGGCGGGGGGGCCGGAGACCCAGTACTTC.

This chain links TRBV11-3 with TRBJ1-1; 9 bases match TRBD1. This CDR3 is 15 amino acids long. J gave up 4 bases and V 5 bases, and 8 bases lay outside the gene matches. Germline assignment: CDR1 SGHNT and CDR2 YENEEA. The CDR3 here is CASSPGQGLSTEAFF. Written as DNA, the CDR3 is TGTGCCAGCAGCCCAGGACAGGGGTTGAGCACTGAAGCTTTCTTT.